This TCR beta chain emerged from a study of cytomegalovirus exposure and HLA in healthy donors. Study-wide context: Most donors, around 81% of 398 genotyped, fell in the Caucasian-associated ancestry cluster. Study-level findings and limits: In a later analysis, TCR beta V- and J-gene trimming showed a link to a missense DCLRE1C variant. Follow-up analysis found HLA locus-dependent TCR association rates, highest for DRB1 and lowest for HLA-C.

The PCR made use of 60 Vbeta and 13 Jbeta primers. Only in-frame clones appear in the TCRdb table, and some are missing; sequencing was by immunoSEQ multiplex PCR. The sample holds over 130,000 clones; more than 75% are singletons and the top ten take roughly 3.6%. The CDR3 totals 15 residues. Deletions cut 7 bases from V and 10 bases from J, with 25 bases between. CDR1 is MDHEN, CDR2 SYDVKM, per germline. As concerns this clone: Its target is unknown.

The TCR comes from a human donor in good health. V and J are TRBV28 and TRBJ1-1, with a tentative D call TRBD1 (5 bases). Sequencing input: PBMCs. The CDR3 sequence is CASKGWGLTLPGAFF. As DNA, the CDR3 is TGTGCCAGCAAGGGGTGGGGACTTACCCTTCCCGGAGCTTTCTTT.